The T cell receptor (beta chain) under discussion was sequenced for a study of shared clonotypes between healthy human individuals. Libraries were prepared by immunoSEQ multiplex PCR; TCRdb keeps only in-frame clonotypes and omits some of them. This table has nearly 2 million clones, approximately 95% appearing once. Cells designated naive CD8 were CD45RO-negative and were positively selected for CCR7, with terminally differentiated effector memory CD45RA+ cells excluded. The junction had 21 bases not matched to a gene; V was cut back by 3 bases and J by 2 bases. This CDR3 is built from 21 residues. Germline V CDR1 and CDR2: MGHRA, YSYEKL. This clone was observed once.

The sequence was collected from a young man in good health. Input material: naive CD8+ T cells sorted from blood. The rearrangement joins TRBV4-1 to TRBJ2-3, with 9 bases that match TRBD1. The CDR3 DNA follows: TGCGCCAGCAGCCACCCAATTTCCCCGGACAGGGGCGAAGAGTACACAGATACGCAGTATTTT. Its translation is CASSHPISPDRGEEYTDTQYF.